This passage covers 16 T cell receptor beta chains from one sample sequenced in a study of graft-versus-host responses after intestinal transplantation. These receptors have no identified antigens. Measured with immunoSEQ multiplex PCR; TCRdb has only the in-frame clones, and not every one. The sample consists of about 130,000 clones, around 90% of them appearing once. Sequenced here: unstimulated CD4+ T cells sorted from spleen or lymph node cells, sampled before intestinal transplant. The receptors shown here come from a human donor who received an intestinal transplant.

The chain has TRBV19 and TRBJ1-5, with TRBD1 identical over 7 bases. Germline trimming cut 0 bases from V and 7 bases from J; bases unmatched to any gene: 0. Germline-derived CDR1 and CDR2 are LNHDA and SQIVND (reference sequence). The CDR3 has 13 residues. The CDR3 loop reads CASSIDRGQPQHF. CDR3 nucleotide sequence: TGTGCCAGTAGTATAGACAGGGGGCAGCCCCAGCATTTT.

The chain has TRBV28 and TRBJ2-1; D might be TRBD1 (5 bases). The CDR3 length is 12 residues. Trimming took 5 bases from V and 12 from J, leaving 14 bases between them. Looked up from germline, CDR1 is MDHEN and CDR2 is SYDVKM. Here the CDR3 reads CASSAQGLGQFF. CDR3 DNA: TGTGCCAGCAGTGCGCAGGGCTTAGGGCAGTTCTTC.

The J gene is TRBJ2-2, the V gene TRBV18; possible D gene TRBD2, 6 bases. V lost 1 base to trimming and J lost 4 bases, with 10 bases between them. The CDR3 length is 15 residues. The germline gives CDR1 KGHSH, CDR2 LQKENI. The CDR3 sequence is CASSPLGTPTGELFF. The CDR3 DNA sequence: TGTGCCAGCTCACCACTCGGGACTCCCACCGGGGAGCTGTTTTTT.

This chain uses TRBV2 with TRBJ2-1; TRBD2 matches 9 bases. The CDR3 has 16 amino acids. Looked up from germline, CDR1 is SNHLY and CDR2 is FYNNEI. V was pared by 4 bases and J by 4 bases, with 8 bases of the junction left unmatched. The CDR3 reads CASSGTPSGEYNEQFF. In DNA form, the CDR3 reads TGTGCCAGCAGTGGGACCCCTAGCGGGGAGTACAATGAGCAGTTCTTC.

The chain combines TRBV10-3 with TRBJ2-7; 8 bases match TRBD1. V shed 7 bases and J 7 bases; nucleotides not matched to a gene: 12. CDR3 size: 14 residues. CDR1 ENHRY and CDR2 SYGVKD come from the germline V gene. The CDR3 DNA is TGTGCCATCACAGGCGGACAGGGTCGAGGAGAGCAGTACTTC. It specifies CAITGGQGRGEQYF.

The chain couples TRBV28 to TRBJ1-2, with unresolved D. CDR1 is MDHEN, CDR2 SYDVKM, per germline. Between the trimmed V and J ends, which lost 3 bases and 8 bases, there was a span of 7 bases. The CDR3 has 11 residues. The CDR3, as DNA: TGTGCCAGCAGTTTTGGTCTAGGCTACACCTTC. As protein: CASSFGLGYTF.

This clone was counted once. The genes are TRBV2 and TRBJ2-5, with 9 bases identical to TRBD1. The germline CDR1 and CDR2 sequences are SNHLY and FYNNEI. CDR3 length: 14 amino acids. Trimming took 6 bases from V and 5 from J; bases not matched to a gene: 7. The CDR3 bases are TGTGCCAGCAGCCGACAGGGGGGGACGGAGACCCAGTACTTC. Encoded protein: CASSRQGGTETQYF.

The chain couples TRBV28 to TRBJ1-1, with 9 nucleotides matching TRBD1. CDR3 length: 14 amino acids. V was clipped by 3 bases and J by 5 bases; unmatched bases: 4. Germline CDR1 reads MDHEN; CDR2 reads SYDVKM. The chain's CDR3 is CASSFTGGWTEAFF. The CDR3 DNA reads TGTGCCAGCAGTTTCACAGGGGGCTGGACTGAAGCTTTCTTT.

Only one count was recorded for this clone. The rearrangement uses TRBV5-4 and TRBJ2-1, with D unresolved. In germline, CDR1 is SGHNT, CDR2 YYREEE (reference sequence). The CDR3 runs to 14 residues. The ends were cut back, 0 bases at V and 3 bases at J, with 7 bases in the middle. CDR3 protein: CASSLGRNYNEQFF. CDR3 DNA sequence: TGTGCCAGCAGCTTGGGGCGGAACTACAATGAGCAGTTCTTC. Supplemented by reference TRBV5-4 and TRBJ2-1, the full variable domain reads ETGVTQSPTHLIKTRGQQVTLRCSSQSGHNTVSWYQQALGQGPQFIFQYYREEENGRGNFPPRFSGLQFPNYSSELNVNALELDDSALYLCASSLGRNYNEQFFGPGTRLTVL.

This clone was observed a single time. The chain links TRBV5-1 to TRBJ1-1, with 10 bases lining up with TRBD1. The CDR3 has 14 amino acids. Trimming took 4 bases from V and 5 from J; bases not matched to a gene: 5. In germline, CDR1 is SGHRS, CDR2 YFSETQ. This CDR3 is CASSPTGGRTEAFF. CDR3 DNA sequence: TGCGCCAGCAGCCCGACAGGGGGCAGGACTGAAGCTTTCTTT.

V gene TRBV28 combines with J gene TRBJ2-3; a possible D gene is TRBD1 (5 bases). The CDR3 loop spans 14 amino acids. V was cut by 4 bases and J by 2 bases, with 10 bases left in between. The germline V gene encodes CDR1 MDHEN and CDR2 SYDVKM. CDR3 DNA: TGTGCCAGCAGTTACGCAGGGTTCACAGATACGCAGTATTTT. It specifies CASSYAGFTDTQYF.

The chain couples TRBV5-1 to TRBJ2-7; TRBD1 matches 9 bases. The CDR3 is made up of 13 amino acids. In germline, CDR1 is SGHRS, CDR2 YFSETQ. The V segment lost 4 bases and the J segment 6 bases; nucleotides outside the gene matches: 5. CDR3 bases: TGCGCCAGCAGCGAGGGACAGGGTAGCGAGCAGTACTTC. As protein: CASSEGQGSEQYF.

The chain employs TRBV28 and TRBJ2-5; 8 bases line up with TRBD2. Unmatched junction bases numbered 10, after V lost 3 bases and J lost 7 bases. There are 15 residues in the CDR3. Germline V gene data show CDR1 as MDHEN and CDR2 as SYDVKM. The CDR3 is CASSFHREGGLTQYF. Written as DNA, the CDR3 is TGTGCCAGCAGTTTCCATCGGGAGGGCGGTTTGACCCAGTACTTC.

The chain employs TRBV5-1 and TRBJ2-3, with no clear D. The CDR3 sequence is 12 residues long. The ends were cut back, 4 bases at V and 0 bases at J, with 3 bases in the middle. Germline loops: CDR1 SGHRS, CDR2 YFSETQ. CDR3 protein: CASSVSTDTQYF. In DNA form, the CDR3 reads TGCGCCAGCAGCGTTAGCACAGATACGCAGTATTTT.

The chain has TRBV7-6 and TRBJ2-7; 7 positions match TRBD2. Germline V gene sequence: CDR1 SGHVS, CDR2 FNYEAQ. This CDR3 spans 15 amino acids. With 5 bases clipped from V and 4 bases from J, the junction kept 11 bases outside the gene matches. DNA of the CDR3: TGTGCCAGCAGCCTCAGTCGGGGAGGGATATACGAGCAGTACTTC. This codes for CASSLSRGGIYEQYF.

This clone was counted between two and nine times. The sample contains more than one DNA sequence encoding this CDR3. The chain links TRBV5-1 to TRBJ1-1; D remains ambiguous. Germline CDR1 is SGHRS and CDR2 is YFSETQ. This CDR3 contains 14 residues. Trimming shortened V by 0 bases and J by 1 base, and 7 bases separated the two germline ends. The CDR3 sequence is CASSLEGGNTEAFF. The CDR3 region has the DNA TGCGCCAGCAGCTTGGAGGGAGGGAACACTGAAGCTTTCTTT.